Sequencing of this T cell receptor beta chain was carried out in a study of metastatic and nonmetastatic thyroid tumors. Study summary: A comparison of repertoires was made across blood and tumor or nodule tissue from malignant and benign thyroid patients.

The germline V gene has CDR1 GTSNPN and CDR2 SVGIG (reference sequence). CDR3 length: 14 residues. Findings and caveats of the study: Reported TCR beta diversity, measured in blood and tumor, was significantly higher for malignant thyroid tumors than for benign nodules.

Per the original methods: What underpinned the distant-metastasis classifier for papillary thyroid cancer was the set of CDR3 differences across clinicopathological groups. Using MiXCR, TCRdb reanalyzed the PCR reads. The authors' filters were not applied to this entry. The sample carries about 14,000 clones, 32% recorded once. Comment on this clone: Antigen specificity is unknown. A read error may produce the germline difference seen at one junction end.

Every patient was untreated before thyroid surgery. The TCR sequence derives from a female donor with papillary thyroid cancer or a benign thyroid nodule (not recorded which). Some clones in this sample may be carry-over from other donors' samples. Sequenced sample: tumor tissue. The J gene is TRBJ2-1, the V gene TRBV30; tentatively, D is TRBD1 or TRBD2 (5 bases each). The CDR3 is CAWSTAGAVNEQFF. Written as DNA, the CDR3 is TGCGCCTGGAGTACTGCCGGGGCGGTCAATGAGCAGTTCTTC.